This T cell receptor beta chain emerged from a study of sequential checkpoint blockade in melanoma. Indicated treatment: randomized to nivolumab then ipilimumab (arm A) or the reverse (arm B). Patients had received no earlier DNA-damaging chemotherapy. Clones were sequenced by immunoSEQ multiplex PCR, and TCRdb holds only the in-frame ones, with some missing. Here the sample spans about 11,000 clones, around 73% being singletons. The origin of this receptor is a human donor with melanoma. This sample comprised CD8+ T cells sorted from blood (inferred from file names), obtained from a patient given nivolumab and ipilimumab in sequence.

CDR3 protein: CASSLGVGGRRNQPQHF. CDR3 in DNA: TGTGCCAGCAGCTTAGGGGTGGGGGGACGGCGCAATCAGCCCCAGCATTTT. The chain recombines TRBV7-8 with TRBJ1-5; tentative D call: TRBD1 (5 bases). Trimming cost V 1 base and J 2 bases, with 15 bases left between them. The CDR3 has 17 residues. Germline CDR1 is SGHVS and CDR2 is FQNEAQ.